Included here is one T cell receptor (beta chain) sequence, with context. What it binds is unknown. These data originate in a study of beta chain features in type 1 diabetes. About the research overall: Age, gender and cell yields were alike across patients and healthy donors.

This CDR3 is built from 16 residues. Germline V lookup: CDR1 LNHNV, CDR2 YYDKDF (reference sequence). V lost 0 bases, J lost 2 bases, and 10 bases lay in between. The whole isolated RNA underwent reverse transcription, so sequencing captured expressed TCRB transcripts. Using immunoSEQ multiplex PCR, the repertoire was profiled, and TCRdb retains in-frame clones only, with some absent. The data contain roughly 400,000 clones, approximately 14% of them singletons. Overall study findings and caveats: Naive, central memory and Treg TCRB repertoires appeared more alike in patients than in healthy donors. PCR might favor shorter templates, equally in patients and controls.

The sequence came from a young man in good health. This rearrangement joins TRBV15 to TRBJ2-2; a weak D match, TRBD1 (6 bases). The sequenced material came from naive CD4+ T cells from blood. The CDR3 loop is CATSRDRGFNTGELFF. The CDR3 DNA follows: TGTGCCACCAGCAGAGATAGGGGGTTTAACACCGGGGAGCTGTTTTTT.